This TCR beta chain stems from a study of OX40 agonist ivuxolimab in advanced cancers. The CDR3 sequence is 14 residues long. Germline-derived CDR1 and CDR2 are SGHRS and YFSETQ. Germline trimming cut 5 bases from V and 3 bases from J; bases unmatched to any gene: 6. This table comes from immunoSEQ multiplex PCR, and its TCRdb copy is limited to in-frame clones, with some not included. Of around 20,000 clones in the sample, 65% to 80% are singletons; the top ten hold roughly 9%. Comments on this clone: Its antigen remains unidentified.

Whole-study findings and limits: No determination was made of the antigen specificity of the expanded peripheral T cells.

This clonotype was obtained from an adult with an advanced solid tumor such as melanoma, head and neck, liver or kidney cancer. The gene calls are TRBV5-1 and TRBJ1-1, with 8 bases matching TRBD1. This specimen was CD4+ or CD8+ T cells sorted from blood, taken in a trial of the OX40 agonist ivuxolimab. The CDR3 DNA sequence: TGCGCCAGCAGACAACAGGGGGAACACACTGAAGCTTTCTTT. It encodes CASRQQGEHTEAFF.